The rows below give T cell receptor beta chains drawn from one sample of a study of T cell repertoires in cytomegalovirus infection. MiXCR was run by TCRdb on the reads, yielding one entry per CDR3 protein. The sample lists some 390,000 distinct CDR3 sequences, approximately 18% seen once, with approximately 8% in the top ten. Sequenced input: PBMCs. These receptor sequences come from a human donor in good health (CMV status not recorded). Some clones in this sample may be carry-over from other donors' samples. The CDR3 runs from the conserved cysteine through the conserved F or W. D genes are given only for firm matches. Rows may omit the clone size; those that give it use once, few, many or a size class.

.	TRBV20-1	TRBJ2-5	.	CSAGRKAQETQYF	TGCAGTGCTGGCCGGAAGGCCCAAGAGACCCAGTACTTC
.	TRBV3-1	TRBJ2-3	.	CASRPFSGDDTQYF	TGTGCCAGCAGGCCTTTCTCGGGTGACGATACGCAGTATTTT
few	TRBV6-2/TRBV6-3	TRBJ2-5	.	CASKRERLETQYF	TGTGCCAGCAAACGGGAGCGGCTAGAGACCCAGTACTTC
.	TRBV10-3	TRBJ2-7	.	CAISDERVRYEQYF	TGTGCCATCAGTGACGAAAGAGTCCGCTACGAGCAGTACTTC
many	TRBV7-2	TRBJ2-3	.	CASSLEGSDTQYF	TGTGCCAGCAGCTTAGAGGGATCCGATACGCAGTATTTT
many	TRBV6-2/TRBV6-3	TRBJ2-7	.	CATVAPGELYHEQYF	TGTGCCACCGTCGCACCAGGGGAGCTTTACCACGAGCAGTACTTC
.	TRBV7-8	TRBJ1-6	TRBD1	CASSYLTGGNSPLHF	TGTGCCAGCAGCTATCTGACAGGGGGGAATTCACCCCTCCACTTT
.	TRBV20-1	TRBJ2-7	.	CSASRSQQYF	TGCAGTGCTAGCCGCTCCCAGCAGTACTTC
.	TRBV7-8	TRBJ1-2	TRBD1	CASSSQGDYYGYTF	TGTGCCAGCAGCTCACAGGGGGACTACTATGGCTACACCTTC
many	TRBV7-2	TRBJ2-3	.	CASSLVSGLDTQYF	TGTGCCAGCAGCTTGGTCTCGGGATTAGATACGCAGTATTTT
.	TRBV19	TRBJ1-1	.	CASSIRSVGTEAFF	TGTGCCAGTAGTATCAGGTCGGTAGGGACTGAAGCTTTCTTT
.	TRBV12-3/TRBV12-4	TRBJ1-2	.	CASSPLREPAF	TGTGCCAGCAGTCCTTTAAGGGAACCTGCCTTC
.	TRBV20-1	TRBJ2-1	TRBD2	CSAHRGDGHEQFF	TGCAGTGCCCATCGGGGGGACGGGCATGAGCAGTTCTTC
few	TRBV7-6	TRBJ1-6	TRBD1	CASRGTGGHSPLHF	TGTGCCAGCAGAGGGACAGGGGGCCATTCACCCCTCCACTTT
.	TRBV4-3	TRBJ1-3	.	CASSGTRSGNTIYF	TGCGCCAGCAGTGGGACCAGGTCTGGAAACACCATATATTTT
few	TRBV20-1	TRBJ2-3	.	CSARGVTDTQYF	TGCAGTGCTAGAGGGGTAACAGATACGCAGTATTTT
many	TRBV7-2	TRBJ1-2	.	CASSLQPGTQYGYTF	TGTGCCAGCAGCTTACAACCCGGGACACAGTATGGCTACACCTTC
.	TRBV10-3	TRBJ1-2	TRBD1	CAISESAGQGARGYTF	TGTGCCATCAGTGAGTCGGCCGGACAGGGGGCGCGTGGCTACACCTTC
many	TRBV7-6	TRBJ1-2	.	CASSLFGGDGYTF	TGTGCCAGCAGCTTATTCGGGGGCGATGGCTACACCTTC
.	TRBV19	TRBJ1-4	.	CASSIDGVKLFF	TGTGCCAGTAGTATAGACGGGGTAAAACTGTTTTTT
few	TRBV25-1	TRBJ2-1	.	CASSSSGLLGNEQFF	.
.	TRBV29-1	TRBJ2-5	.	CSVGLGQETQYF	TGCAGCGTAGGACTTGGGCAAGAGACCCAGTACTTC
.	TRBV27	TRBJ2-3	.	CASRKPDTQYF	TGTGCCAGCCGAAAACCCGATACGCAGTATTTT
.	TRBV6-2/TRBV6-3	TRBJ2-2	.	CASIVENTGELFF	TGTGCCAGCATCGTAGAGAACACCGGGGAGCTGTTTTTT
.	TRBV4-1	TRBJ1-5	.	CASSQTPPADSNQPQHF	TGCGCCAGCAGCCAAACCCCTCCGGCGGATAGCAATCAGCCCCAGCATTTT
.	TRBV6-5	TRBJ1-5	TRBD1	CASSPTGPQQPQHF	TGTGCCAGCAGCCCGACAGGGCCCCAACAGCCCCAGCATTTT
.	TRBV7-9	TRBJ1-2	.	CASSLVSGSDGYTF	TGTGCCAGCAGCTTAGTTTCGGGGTCGGACGGCTACACCTTC
.	TRBV15	TRBJ2-7	TRBD2	CATRTSVSYEQYF	TGTGCCACCAGGACTAGCGTCTCCTACGAGCAGTACTTC
many	TRBV7-2	TRBJ2-3	.	CASSNSGNPTDTQYF	TGTGCCAGCAGCAATTCCGGCAACCCCACAGATACGCAGTATTTT
many	TRBV6-1	TRBJ2-5	.	CASRGAGETQYF	TGTGCCAGCAGGGGGGCCGGAGAGACCCAGTACTTC
many	TRBV19	TRBJ2-2	.	CASSPGLDTGELFF	TGTGCCAGTAGTCCGGGACTCGACACCGGGGAGCTGTTTTTT
many	TRBV12-3/TRBV12-4	TRBJ2-2	.	CASSIQARGVTGELFF	TGTGCCAGCAGTATACAAGCAAGGGGAGTCACCGGGGAGCTGTTTTTT
.	TRBV5-1	TRBJ1-6	TRBD1	CASSLEGASPLHF	TGCGCCAGCAGCTTGGAGGGGGCTTCACCCCTCCACTTT
.	TRBV28	TRBJ1-2	.	CASSPNSRHGYTF	TGTGCCAGCAGCCCAAACTCCCGCCATGGCTACACCTTC
.	TRBV28	TRBJ2-1	.	CASSPFVRSGNEQFF	TGTGCCAGCAGTCCGTTCGTCAGGTCCGGGAATGAGCAGTTCTTC
many	TRBV7-2	TRBJ1-4	.	CASSLDRVGEKLFF	TGTGCCAGCAGCTTAGATCGGGTTGGTGAAAAACTGTTTTTT
.	TRBV9	TRBJ2-5	TRBD2	CASSREGETQYF	TGTGCCAGCAGCAGGGAGGGAGAGACCCAGTACTTC
few	TRBV20-1	TRBJ1-5	TRBD1	CSARPDRVDQPQHF	TGCAGTGCTAGGCCCGACAGGGTTGATCAGCCCCAGCATTTT
.	TRBV10-3	TRBJ1-1	.	CAITPDENTEAFF	TGTGCCATCACCCCTGACGAGAACACTGAAGCTTTCTTT
many	TRBV7-6	TRBJ2-3	.	CASSFGLAGGQDTQYF	TGTGCCAGCAGCTTCGGTCTAGCCGGGGGTCAGGATACGCAGTATTTT
many	TRBV7-2	TRBJ1-1	.	CASSPQGTEAFF	TGTGCCAGCAGCCCCCAGGGTACTGAAGCTTTCTTT
.	TRBV7-2	TRBJ2-7	TRBD2	CASSLRLAGYHPEQYF	TGTGCCAGCAGCCTCAGACTAGCGGGGTATCACCCTGAGCAGTACTTC